These 21 T cell receptor beta chains share one sample of origin, sequenced in a study of persistence of HIV-infected CD4 T cells. The stimulus was lysate of CMV-infected fibroblasts, 8.5 to 10 ug/mL. Sorted nonresponding memory CD4+ T cells were CD40L-negative, CD69-negative, CD45RO-high. These receptors have no identified antigens. This was the immunoSEQ version 4 assay in survey mode. Sequencing used immunoSEQ multiplex PCR; TCRdb keeps in-frame clones, though not all of them. The table lists 30,000 or so clones, roughly 82% of them singletons. The specimen was CD4+ T cells sorted from PBMCs after roughly 17-hour stimulation, collected from a patient who received antiretroviral therapy. Receptor source: an adult man with HIV who was CMV-seropositive.

This clone was detected a few times. The V and J genes are TRBV14 and TRBJ2-4, with D perhaps TRBD2 (6 bases). V lost 4 bases and J 8 bases, leaving 15 bases between the germline ends. Germline assignment: CDR1 SGHDN and CDR2 FVKESK. CDR3 length equals 14 residues. The CDR3, as DNA: TGTGCCAGCAGCCCCCAAGGGAGGTTGGACATTCAGTACTTC. Translated: CASSPQGRLDIQYF. The full variable domain, completed using reference TRBV14 and TRBJ2-4, is EAGVTQFPSHSVIEKGQTVTLRCDPISGHDNLYWYRRVMGKEIKFLLHFVKESKQDESGMPNNRFLAERTGGTYSTLKVQPAELEDSGVYFCASSPQGRLDIQYFGAGTRLSVL.

The rearrangement joins TRBV30 to TRBJ2-3, with 9 bases that match TRBD2. V shed 4 bases and J 12 bases; nucleotides not matched to a gene: 14. CDR1 is GTSNPN and CDR2 is SVGIG in the germline V gene (reference sequence). CDR3 length: 14 amino acids. The CDR3 reads CAWTSGGPPGRQYF. The CDR3 DNA reads as TGTGCCTGGACAAGCGGGGGGCCTCCGGGAAGACAGTATTTT.

The chain couples TRBV5-6 to TRBJ2-5; D is tentatively TRBD1 or TRBD2 (5 bases each). The CDR3 has 14 amino acids. CDR1 is SGHDT, CDR2 YYEEEE, per germline. The V end lost 4 bases, the J end lost 4 bases, and 14 bases lay between the germline ends. DNA for the CDR3: TGTGCCAGCAGCAACCGAGGGGCCCTAGAGACCCAGTACTTC. Its translation: CASSNRGALETQYF.

The chain is built from TRBV27 and TRBJ2-2, with 11 bases lining up with TRBD2. CDR1 MNHEY and CDR2 SMNVEV come from the germline V gene (reference sequence). Trimming at V came to 6 bases and at J to 8 bases, leaving 8 bases not matched to a gene. The CDR3 loop spans 15 amino acids. CDR3 bases: TGTGCCAGCAGCCTACTAGCGGGGGCGAGGGGGGAGCTGTTTTTT. Translating it yields CASSLLAGARGELFF.

V is TRBV27 and J is TRBJ1-1; a possible D gene is TRBD1 (6 bases). This CDR3 has 12 residues. The ends were cut back, 3 bases at V and 8 bases at J, with 10 bases in the middle. Germline V CDR1 and CDR2: MNHEY, SMNVEV (reference sequence). The CDR3 sequence is CASSFWGAEAFF. CDR3 DNA sequence: TGTGCCAGCAGTTTTTGGGGGGCGGAAGCTTTCTTT.

The chain employs TRBV7-9 and TRBJ1-6, with 8 bases that match TRBD1. The V and J ends lost 5 bases and 4 bases, in that order; junction bases with no gene match: 4. Per the germline V gene, CDR1 is SEHNR and CDR2 is FQNEAQ (reference sequence). The CDR3 totals 15 residues. The CDR3 bases are TGTGCCAGCAGCCCAGGACAGGGTTATAATTCACCCCTCCACTTT. This gives the protein CASSPGQGYNSPLHF.

The V call is TRBV14, the J call TRBJ2-7; possibly TRBD1 for D (6 bases). This CDR3 comprises 14 residues. V shed 1 base and J shed 2 bases, with 9 bases lying between them. Germline CDR1 and CDR2: SGHDN and FVKESK. This chain's CDR3 is CASSQARGTYEQYF. DNA for the CDR3: TGTGCCAGCAGCCAAGCCAGGGGAACCTACGAGCAGTACTTC.

The chain links TRBV6-2 or TRBV6-3 to TRBJ2-1; 7 positions agree with TRBD1. This CDR3 has 15 residues. The V gene's germline CDR1 is MNHEY and CDR2 SVGEGT. V dropped 1 base and J dropped 4; count of bases not matched to a gene: 4. For the CDR3, the DNA is TGTGCCAGCAGTTACTATGGGACAGTATACAATGAGCAGTTCTTC. Translation gives CASSYYGTVYNEQFF.

This clone was detected only once. The chain uses TRBV7-2 and TRBJ1-1; D perhaps matches TRBD1 (6 bases). CDR1 is SGHTA, CDR2 FQGNSA, per germline. The CDR3 covers 14 residues. V lost 1 base, J lost 3 bases, and 9 bases lay in between. CDR3 sequence: CASSLGGLDTEAFF. The DNA for the CDR3 is TGTGCCAGCAGCTTAGGGGGGCTGGACACTGAAGCTTTCTTT.

V gene TRBV12-3 or TRBV12-4 combines with J gene TRBJ2-2, with 7 bases aligning to TRBD2. The CDR3 consists of 13 residues. The V gene end was trimmed by 7 bases and the J gene end by 6 bases; junction bases not matched to a gene: 5. The CDR3 DNA reads as TGTGCCAGCAATTGGGGGGGGGCCGGGGAGCTGTTTTTT. It codes for CASNWGGAGELFF.

The chain combines TRBV6-5 with TRBJ1-6, with 7 bases that match TRBD1. The CDR3 sequence is 14 residues long. Losses at the gene ends were 7 bases for V and 4 bases for J; bases not matched to a gene: 4. Germline CDR1 MNHEY, CDR2 SVGAGI. The DNA for the CDR3 is TGTGCCAGCACACCGGGACAGTATAATTCACCCCTCCACTTT. This encodes CASTPGQYNSPLHF.

The gene calls are TRBV30 and TRBJ1-5; TRBD1 matches at 7 bases. From germline, CDR1 is GTSNPN and CDR2 SVGIG (reference sequence). CDR3 length: 14 amino acids. With V trimmed by 3 bases and J by 1 base, 3 bases remained unmatched. CDR3 DNA: TGTGCCTGGAGGGGACAGTTAAGCAATCAGCCCCAGCATTTT. Protein product: CAWRGQLSNQPQHF.

This clone was recorded once. The rearrangement joins TRBV11-3 to TRBJ2-7, with D tentatively TRBD1 (7 bases). Germline V gene sequence: CDR1 SGHNT, CDR2 YENEEA. The CDR3 sequence is 13 residues long. V was cut by 5 bases and J by 0 bases, with 8 bases left in between. The CDR3 loop reads CASSQGGSYEQYF. CDR3 coding DNA: TGTGCCAGCAGCCAGGGGGGCTCCTACGAGCAGTACTTC.

The V gene is TRBV6-6, the J gene TRBJ2-7; 8 nucleotides align to TRBD1. Per the germline V gene, CDR1 is MNHNY and CDR2 is SVGAGI (reference sequence). The CDR3 length is 16 residues. With V trimmed by 6 bases and J by 7 bases, 17 bases remained unmatched. The CDR3 DNA is TGTGCCAGCAGCCAGAGTAGAGGACAGGGCCTGGGGGAGCAGTACTTC. Translating it yields CASSQSRGQGLGEQYF.

The chain has TRBV19 and TRBJ2-1; D may correspond to TRBD1 or TRBD2 (5 bases each). Germline CDR1 LNHDA, CDR2 SQIVND (reference sequence). CDR3 length equals 16 residues. Trimming left V 4 bases short and J 2 bases short, with 15 bases between. The DNA of the CDR3 is TGTGCCAGTAGTAAAGAGGGGCGACAAACCTACAATGAGCAGTTCTTC. This sequence encodes CASSKEGRQTYNEQFF.

V and J are TRBV19 and TRBJ1-3; no firm D call. The CDR3 spans 15 residues. CDR1 is LNHDA and CDR2 is SQIVND in the germline V gene (reference sequence). Deletions cut 11 bases from V and 3 bases from J, with 20 bases between. This CDR3 reads CASSAQASRGNTIYF. CDR3 DNA: TGTGCCTCCTCGGCGCAGGCATCTCGTGGAAACACCATATATTTT.

J is TRBJ2-1 and V is TRBV25-1, with D perhaps matching TRBD1 (6 bases). CDR3 length equals 15 residues. V lost 6 bases and J 5 bases, leaving 17 bases between the germline ends. CDR1 MGHDK and CDR2 SYGVNS come from the germline V gene. This CDR3 is CASREGQGRHNEQFF. The CDR3 coding sequence is TGTGCCAGCAGAGAGGGGCAGGGGCGCCACAATGAGCAGTTCTTC.

CDR3 residues: CASRRLESTDTQYF. In DNA form, the CDR3 reads TGTGCCAGCAGACGTCTGGAAAGCACAGATACGCAGTATTTT. The rearrangement links TRBV2 to TRBJ2-3, with D unclear. Per germline, CDR1 SNHLY and CDR2 FYNNEI. Trimming removed 6 bases at V and 0 bases at J, with 10 bases between. There are 14 residues in the CDR3.

The chain carries TRBV4-2 and TRBJ2-4, with D tentatively TRBD2 (6 bases). Germline loops: CDR1 LGHNA, CDR2 YNFKEQ. This CDR3 comprises 16 residues. V lost 0 bases to trimming and J lost 0 bases, with 9 bases between them. CDR3 nucleotides: TGTGCCAGCAGCCAAGAGGGGACTCGAGCCAAAAACATTCAGTACTTC. Translated: CASSQEGTRAKNIQYF.

V is TRBV25-1 and J is TRBJ1-3, with 7 positions matching TRBD1. CDR3 size: 17 residues. From germline, CDR1 is MGHDK and CDR2 SYGVNS. V gave up 3 bases and J gave up 1 base; unmatched junction bases: 9. This chain's CDR3 is CASSDRRQGGSGNTIYF. The CDR3 DNA reads as TGTGCCAGCAGTGACCGCCGACAGGGTGGGTCTGGAAACACCATATATTTT.

This sequence joins TRBV29-1 and TRBJ1-1, with D maybe TRBD1 (5 bases). CDR1 and CDR2 (germline): SQVTM, ANQGSEA. The CDR3 has 13 residues. V lost 6 bases to trimming and J lost 9 bases, with 20 bases between them. Here the CDR3 reads CSVSRGREGKAFF. CDR3 DNA sequence: TGCAGCGTGTCCCGGGGGAGAGAGGGTAAAGCTTTCTTT.